The T cell receptor (beta chain) under discussion was sequenced for a study of blood T cell repertoires in COVID-19. Produced via immunoSEQ multiplex PCR; TCRdb's table is partial and in-frame only. Here the sample spans about 480,000 clones, roughly 89% being singletons. This receptor was identified in a woman aged 45-65 years with COVID-19, enrolled during active disease. The sequenced material came from peripheral blood.

This chain's CDR3 is CASTSGLAGYNEQFF. Written as DNA, the CDR3 is TGTGCCAGCACCTCGGGACTAGCGGGATACAATGAGCAGTTCTTC. The chain links TRBV5-8 to TRBJ2-1, with 13 bases matching TRBD2. Germline CDR1 reads SGHTS; CDR2 reads YDEGEE. The CDR3 loop spans 15 amino acids. J lost 4 bases, V lost 6 bases, and 4 bases had no gene match.